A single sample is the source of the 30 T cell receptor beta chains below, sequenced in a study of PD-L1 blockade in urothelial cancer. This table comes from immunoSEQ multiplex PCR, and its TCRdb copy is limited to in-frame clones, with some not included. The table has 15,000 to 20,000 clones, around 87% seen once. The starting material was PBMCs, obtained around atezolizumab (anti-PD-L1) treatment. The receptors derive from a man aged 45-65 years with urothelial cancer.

CDR3 amino acids: CASSQETGANTGELFF. The CDR3 DNA sequence: TGCGCCAGCAGCCAAGAGACAGGGGCGAACACCGGGGAGCTGTTTTTT. The chain joins TRBV4-1 to TRBJ2-2, with 8 bases aligning to TRBD1. V shed 0 bases and J 0 bases; nucleotides not matched to a gene: 0. This CDR3 has 16 amino acids. CDR1 is MGHRA, CDR2 YSYEKL, per germline.

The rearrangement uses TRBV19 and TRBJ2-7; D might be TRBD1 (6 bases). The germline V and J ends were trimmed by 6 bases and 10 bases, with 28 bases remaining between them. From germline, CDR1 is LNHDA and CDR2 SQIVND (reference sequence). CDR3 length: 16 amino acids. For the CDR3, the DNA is TGTGCCAGTAGCCCCCTTCGACTTAGCCAGGGGATGGATCAGTACTTC. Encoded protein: CASSPLRLSQGMDQYF.

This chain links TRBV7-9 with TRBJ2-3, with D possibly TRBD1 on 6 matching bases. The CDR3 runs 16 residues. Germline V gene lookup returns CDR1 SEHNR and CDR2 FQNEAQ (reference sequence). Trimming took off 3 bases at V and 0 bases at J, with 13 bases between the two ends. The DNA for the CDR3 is TGTGCCAGCAGCTTTCCCCCCGGACAGAGCACAGATACGCAGTATTTT. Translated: CASSFPPGQSTDTQYF.

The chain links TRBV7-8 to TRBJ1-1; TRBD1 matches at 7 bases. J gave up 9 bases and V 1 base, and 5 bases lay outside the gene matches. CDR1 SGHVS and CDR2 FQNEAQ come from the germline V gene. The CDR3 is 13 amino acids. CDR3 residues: CASSLDLTGQAFF. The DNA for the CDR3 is TGTGCCAGCAGCTTAGATTTGACAGGGCAAGCTTTCTTT. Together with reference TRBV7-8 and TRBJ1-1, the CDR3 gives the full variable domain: GAGVSQSPRYKVAKRGQDVALRCDPISGHVSLFWYQQALGQGPEFLTYFQNEAQLDKSGLPSDRFFAERPEGSVSTLKIQRTQQEDSAVYLCASSLDLTGQAFFGQGTRLTVV.

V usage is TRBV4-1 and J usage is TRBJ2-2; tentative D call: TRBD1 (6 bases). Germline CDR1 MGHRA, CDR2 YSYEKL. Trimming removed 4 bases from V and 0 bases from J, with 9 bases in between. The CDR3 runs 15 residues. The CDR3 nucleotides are TGCGCCAGCAGCCTTGGACAGTCGAACACCGGGGAGCTGTTTTTT. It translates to CASSLGQSNTGELFF.

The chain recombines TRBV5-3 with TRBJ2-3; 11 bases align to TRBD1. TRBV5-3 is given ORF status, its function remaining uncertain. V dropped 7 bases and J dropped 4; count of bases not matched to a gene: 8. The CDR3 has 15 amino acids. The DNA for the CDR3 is TGTGCCAGAGCTGAACCGGGACAGGGGGCAGATACGCAGTATTTT. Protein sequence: CARAEPGQGADTQYF.

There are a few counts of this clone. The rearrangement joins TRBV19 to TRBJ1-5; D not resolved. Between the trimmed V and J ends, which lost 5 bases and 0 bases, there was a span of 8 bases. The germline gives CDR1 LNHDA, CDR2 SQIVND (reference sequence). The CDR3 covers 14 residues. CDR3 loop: CASSGEISNQPQHF. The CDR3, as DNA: TGTGCCAGTAGTGGTGAGATTAGCAATCAGCCCCAGCATTTT.

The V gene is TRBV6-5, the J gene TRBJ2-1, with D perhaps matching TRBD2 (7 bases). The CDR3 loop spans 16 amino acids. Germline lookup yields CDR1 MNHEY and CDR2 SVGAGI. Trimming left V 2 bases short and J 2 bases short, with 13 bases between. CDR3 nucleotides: TGTGCCAGCAGTTACGGGGGGGCTACCACCTACAATGAGCAGTTCTTC. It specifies CASSYGGATTYNEQFF.

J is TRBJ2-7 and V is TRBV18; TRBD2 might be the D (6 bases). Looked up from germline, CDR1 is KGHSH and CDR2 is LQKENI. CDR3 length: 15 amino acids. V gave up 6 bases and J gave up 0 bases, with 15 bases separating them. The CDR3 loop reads CASSLQRGTSYEQYF. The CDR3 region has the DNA TGTGCCAGCTCCCTACAACGGGGGACCTCCTACGAGCAGTACTTC.

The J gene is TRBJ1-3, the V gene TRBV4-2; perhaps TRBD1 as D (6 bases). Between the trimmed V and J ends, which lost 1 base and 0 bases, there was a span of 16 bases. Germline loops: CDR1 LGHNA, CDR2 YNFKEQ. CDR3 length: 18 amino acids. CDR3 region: CASSQAGAGAHSGNTIYF. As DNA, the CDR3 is TGTGCCAGCAGCCAAGCCGGGGCAGGGGCCCACTCTGGAAACACCATATATTTT.

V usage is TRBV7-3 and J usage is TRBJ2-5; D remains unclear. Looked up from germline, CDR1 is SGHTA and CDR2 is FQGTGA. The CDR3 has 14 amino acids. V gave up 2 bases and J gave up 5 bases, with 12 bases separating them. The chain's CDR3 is CASSLGYYDETQYF. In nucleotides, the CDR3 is TGTGCCAGCAGCTTAGGGTACTATGATGAGACCCAGTACTTC.

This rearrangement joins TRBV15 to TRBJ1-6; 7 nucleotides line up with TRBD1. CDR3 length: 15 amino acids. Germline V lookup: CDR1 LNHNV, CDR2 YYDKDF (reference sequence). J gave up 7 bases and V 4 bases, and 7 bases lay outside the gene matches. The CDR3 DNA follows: TGTGCCACCAGCACCGGGACAGTTTTGAATTCACCCCTCCACTTT. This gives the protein CATSTGTVLNSPLHF.

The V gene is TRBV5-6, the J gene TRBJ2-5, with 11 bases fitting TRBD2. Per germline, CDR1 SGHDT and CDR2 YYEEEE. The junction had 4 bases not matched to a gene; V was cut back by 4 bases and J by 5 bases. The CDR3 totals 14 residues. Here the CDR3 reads CASSGLAGGETQYF. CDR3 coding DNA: TGTGCCAGCAGCGGATTAGCGGGAGGGGAGACCCAGTACTTC.

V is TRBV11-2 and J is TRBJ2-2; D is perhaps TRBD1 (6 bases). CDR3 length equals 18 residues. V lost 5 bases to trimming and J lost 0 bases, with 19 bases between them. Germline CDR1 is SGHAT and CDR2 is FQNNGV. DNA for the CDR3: TGTGCCAGCAGCCCACTAGGGGACATACGCGCGAACACCGGGGAGCTGTTTTTT. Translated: CASSPLGDIRANTGELFF.

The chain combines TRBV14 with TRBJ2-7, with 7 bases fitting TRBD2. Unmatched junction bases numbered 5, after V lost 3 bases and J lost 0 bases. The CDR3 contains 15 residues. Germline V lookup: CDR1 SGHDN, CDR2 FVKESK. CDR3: CASSQMAGDSYEQYF. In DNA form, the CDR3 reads TGTGCCAGCAGCCAGATGGCGGGGGACTCCTACGAGCAGTACTTC.

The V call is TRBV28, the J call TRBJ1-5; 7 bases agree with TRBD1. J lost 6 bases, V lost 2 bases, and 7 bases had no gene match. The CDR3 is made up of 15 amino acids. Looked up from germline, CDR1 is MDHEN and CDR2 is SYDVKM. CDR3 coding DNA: TGTGCCAGCAGTTTAAGGGGGCGGGGGGCTCAGCCCCAGCATTTT. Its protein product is CASSLRGRGAQPQHF. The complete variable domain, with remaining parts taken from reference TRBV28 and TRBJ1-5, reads DVKVTQSSRYLVKRTGEKVFLECVQDMDHENMFWYRQDPGLGLRLIYFSYDVKMKEKGDIPEGYSVSREKKERFSLILESASTNQTSMYLCASSLRGRGAQPQHFGDGTRLSIL.

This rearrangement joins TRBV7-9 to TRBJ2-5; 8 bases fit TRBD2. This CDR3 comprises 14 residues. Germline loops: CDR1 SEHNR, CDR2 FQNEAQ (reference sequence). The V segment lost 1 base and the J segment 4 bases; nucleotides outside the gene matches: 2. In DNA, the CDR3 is TGTGCCAGCAGCTTAGTGGCGGGAGGAGAGACCCAGTACTTC. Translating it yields CASSLVAGGETQYF.

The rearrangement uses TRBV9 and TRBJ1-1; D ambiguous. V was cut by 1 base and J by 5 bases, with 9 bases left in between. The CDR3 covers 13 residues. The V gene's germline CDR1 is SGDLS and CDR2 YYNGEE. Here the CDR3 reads CASSVSGGTEAFF. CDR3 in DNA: TGTGCCAGCAGCGTAAGCGGTGGAACTGAAGCTTTCTTT.

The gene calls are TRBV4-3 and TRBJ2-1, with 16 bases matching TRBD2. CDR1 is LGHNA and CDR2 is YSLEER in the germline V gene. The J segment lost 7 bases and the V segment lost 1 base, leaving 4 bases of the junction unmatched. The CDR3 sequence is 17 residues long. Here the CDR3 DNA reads TGCGCCAGCAGCCAAGCAGGGACTAGCGGGAGGGCAAATGAGCAGTTCTTC. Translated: CASSQAGTSGRANEQFF.

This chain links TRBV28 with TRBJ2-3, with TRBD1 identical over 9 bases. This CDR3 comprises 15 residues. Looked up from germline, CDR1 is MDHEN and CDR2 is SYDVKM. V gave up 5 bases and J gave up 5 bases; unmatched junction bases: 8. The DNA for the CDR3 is TGTGCCAGCAGTCGACCGGGACAGGGCTTAGATACGCAGTATTTT. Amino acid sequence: CASSRPGQGLDTQYF. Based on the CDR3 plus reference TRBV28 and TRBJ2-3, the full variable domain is DVKVTQSSRYLVKRTGEKVFLECVQDMDHENMFWYRQDPGLGLRLIYFSYDVKMKEKGDIPEGYSVSREKKERFSLILESASTNQTSMYLCASSRPGQGLDTQYFGPGTRLTVL.

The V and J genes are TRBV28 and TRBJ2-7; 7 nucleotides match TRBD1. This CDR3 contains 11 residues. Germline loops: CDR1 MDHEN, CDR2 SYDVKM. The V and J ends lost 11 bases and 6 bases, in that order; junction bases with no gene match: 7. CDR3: CAGQRGREQYF. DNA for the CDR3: TGTGCCGGACAAAGGGGGCGCGAGCAGTACTTC.

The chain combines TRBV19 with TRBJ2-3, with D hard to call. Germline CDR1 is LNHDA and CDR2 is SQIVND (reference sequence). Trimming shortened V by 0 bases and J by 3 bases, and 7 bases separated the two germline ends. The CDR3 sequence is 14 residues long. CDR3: CASSIDQLTDTQYF. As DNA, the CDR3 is TGTGCCAGTAGTATAGATCAACTGACAGATACGCAGTATTTT.

CDR3 sequence (DNA): TGTGCCAGCAGCCTAGTGGGAGGGAAGAACACTGAAGCTTTCTTT. Its protein product is CASSLVGGKNTEAFF. The chain recombines TRBV7-9 with TRBJ1-1; D gene ambiguous. Looked up from germline, CDR1 is SEHNR and CDR2 is FQNEAQ (reference sequence). Trimming stripped 5 bases from V and 1 base from J, with 14 bases between. The CDR3 spans 15 residues.

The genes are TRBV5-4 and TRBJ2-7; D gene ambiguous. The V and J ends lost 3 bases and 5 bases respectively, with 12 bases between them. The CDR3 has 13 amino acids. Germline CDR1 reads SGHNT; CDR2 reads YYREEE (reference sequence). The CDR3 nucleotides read TGTGCCAGCAGCTCCGTGGCCGTCCACGAGCAGTACTTC. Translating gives CASSSVAVHEQYF.

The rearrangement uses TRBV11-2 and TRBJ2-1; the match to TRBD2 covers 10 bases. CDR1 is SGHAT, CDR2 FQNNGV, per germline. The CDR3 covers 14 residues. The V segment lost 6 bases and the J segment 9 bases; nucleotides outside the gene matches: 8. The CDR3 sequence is CASSKRTSGIEQFF. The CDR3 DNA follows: TGTGCCAGCAGTAAGAGGACTAGCGGTATTGAGCAGTTCTTC.

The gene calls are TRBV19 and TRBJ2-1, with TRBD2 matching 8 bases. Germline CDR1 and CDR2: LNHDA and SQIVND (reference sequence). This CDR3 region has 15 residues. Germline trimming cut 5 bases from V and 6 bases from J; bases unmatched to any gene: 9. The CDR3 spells CASSDLGTRLNEQFF. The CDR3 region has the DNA TGTGCCAGTAGTGATTTAGGGACTAGACTCAATGAGCAGTTCTTC.

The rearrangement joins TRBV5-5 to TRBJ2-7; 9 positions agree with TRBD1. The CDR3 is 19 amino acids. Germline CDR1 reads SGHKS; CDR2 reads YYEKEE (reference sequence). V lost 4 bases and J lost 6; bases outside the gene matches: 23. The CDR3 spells CASSTRDRVGVGLGTEQYF. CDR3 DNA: TGTGCCAGCAGCACCAGGGACAGGGTAGGTGTGGGTCTTGGTACCGAGCAGTACTTC.

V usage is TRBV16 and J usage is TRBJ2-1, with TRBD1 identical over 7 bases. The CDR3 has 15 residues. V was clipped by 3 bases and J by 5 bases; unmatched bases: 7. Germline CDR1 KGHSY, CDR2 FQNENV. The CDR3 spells CASSQRTGPNNEQFF. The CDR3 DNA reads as TGTGCCAGCAGCCAGCGGACAGGTCCGAACAATGAGCAGTTCTTC.

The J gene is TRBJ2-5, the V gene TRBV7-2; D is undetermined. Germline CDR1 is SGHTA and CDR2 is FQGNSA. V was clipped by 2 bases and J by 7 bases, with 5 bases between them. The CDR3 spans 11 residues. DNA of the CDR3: TGTGCCAGCAGCTTATGCGGGACCCAGTACTTC. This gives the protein CASSLCGTQYF.

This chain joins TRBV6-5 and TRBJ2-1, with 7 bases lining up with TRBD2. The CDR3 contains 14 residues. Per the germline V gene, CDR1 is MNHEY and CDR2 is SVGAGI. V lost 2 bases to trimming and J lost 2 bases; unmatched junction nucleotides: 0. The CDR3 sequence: CASSYAGAYNEQFF. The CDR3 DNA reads TGTGCCAGCAGTTACGCGGGGGCCTACAATGAGCAGTTCTTC.